This T cell receptor (beta chain) stems from a study of blood T cell repertoires in COVID-19. Per germline, CDR1 SGHDT and CDR2 YYEEEE. V shed 1 base and J 4 bases; nucleotides not matched to a gene: 7. CDR3 length equals 15 residues. The table lists this clone with many counts. Clones were read by immunoSEQ multiplex PCR, and TCRdb kept only the in-frame ones, dropping some. The sample holds about 70,000 clones, around 79% seen once. The V and J genes are TRBV5-6 and TRBJ1-1, with 7 bases matching TRBD1. Material for sequencing was peripheral blood. This TCR was recovered from a woman aged 70-85 years with acute or convalescent COVID-19. As DNA, the CDR3 is TGTGCCAGCAGCTTGATTAACAGGGGAGGCACTGAAGCTTTCTTT. Its translation is CASSLINRGGTEAFF.